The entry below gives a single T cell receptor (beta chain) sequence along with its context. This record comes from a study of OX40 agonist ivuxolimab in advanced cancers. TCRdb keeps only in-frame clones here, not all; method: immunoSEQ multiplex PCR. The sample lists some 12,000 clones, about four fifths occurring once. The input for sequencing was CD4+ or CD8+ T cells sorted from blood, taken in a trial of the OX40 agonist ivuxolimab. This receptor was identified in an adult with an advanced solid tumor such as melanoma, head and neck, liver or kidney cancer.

The CDR3 DNA reads TGTGCCAGCAGCAAAGGGGGCTCGCAGCCCCAGCATTTT. It specifies CASSKGGSQPQHF. The chain employs TRBV7-1 and TRBJ1-5; TRBD1 aligns across 7 bases. TRBV7-1 has ORF status, its function being uncertain. This CDR3 contains 13 residues. V gave up 5 bases and J gave up 7 bases; unmatched junction bases: 5.